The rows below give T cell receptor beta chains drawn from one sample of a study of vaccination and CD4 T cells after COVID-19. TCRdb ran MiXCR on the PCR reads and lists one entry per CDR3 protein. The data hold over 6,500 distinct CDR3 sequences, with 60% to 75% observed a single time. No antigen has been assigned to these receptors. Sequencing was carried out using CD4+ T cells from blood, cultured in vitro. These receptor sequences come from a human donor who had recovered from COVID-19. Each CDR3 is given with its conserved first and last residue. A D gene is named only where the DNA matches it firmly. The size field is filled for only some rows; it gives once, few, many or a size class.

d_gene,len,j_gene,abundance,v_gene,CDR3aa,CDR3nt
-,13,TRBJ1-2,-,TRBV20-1,CSAAPGTTDGYTF,TGCAGTGCTGCGCCCGGGACTACTGATGGCTACACCTTC
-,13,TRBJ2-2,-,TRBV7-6,CASSMTLTGELFF,TGTGCCAGCAGCATGACTCTAACCGGGGAGCTGTTTTTT
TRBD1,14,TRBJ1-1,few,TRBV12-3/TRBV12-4,CASSRQGAATEAFF,TGTGCCAGCAGTCGACAGGGGGCGGCGACTGAAGCTTTCTTT
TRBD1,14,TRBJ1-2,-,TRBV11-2,CASTVDRGGYGYTF,TGTGCCAGCACAGTCGACAGGGGAGGCTATGGCTACACCTTC
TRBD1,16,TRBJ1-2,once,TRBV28,CASSQIGQGTFYGYTF,TGTGCCAGCAGTCAGATAGGACAGGGGACTTTCTATGGCTACACCTTC
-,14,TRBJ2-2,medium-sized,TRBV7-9,CASRFEGDTGELFF,TGTGCCAGCAGGTTCGAGGGGGACACCGGGGAGCTGTTTTTT
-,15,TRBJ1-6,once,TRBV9,CASSVAGPADSPLHF,TGTGCCAGCAGCGTTGCGGGCCCCGCTGATTCACCCCTCCACTTT
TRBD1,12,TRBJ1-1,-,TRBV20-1,CSAPGQHTEAFF,TGCAGTGCCCCGGGACAGCACACTGAAGCTTTCTTT
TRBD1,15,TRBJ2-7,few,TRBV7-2,CASSLWTGSPYEQYF,TGTGCCAGCAGCTTATGGACAGGGTCCCCCTACGAGCAGTACTTC
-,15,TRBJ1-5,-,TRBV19,CASSPRPGPNQPQHF,TGTGCCAGTAGTCCGAGGCCAGGGCCGAATCAGCCCCAGCATTTT
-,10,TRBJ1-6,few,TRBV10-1,CASRCSPLHF,TGCGCCAGCCGGTGTTCACCCCTCCACTTT
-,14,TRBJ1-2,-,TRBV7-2,CASSFGGAFYGYTF,TGTGCCAGCAGCTTCGGGGGAGCTTTCTATGGCTACACCTTC
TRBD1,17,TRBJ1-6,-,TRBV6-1,CASSALGQAGDNSPLHF,TGTGCCAGCAGTGCATTGGGACAGGCCGGAGATAATTCACCCCTCCACTTT
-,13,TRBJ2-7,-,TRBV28,CASRTPQGYEQYF,TGTGCCAGCAGGACTCCACAGGGCTACGAGCAGTACTTC
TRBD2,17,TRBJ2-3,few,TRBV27,CASSLLVLGLADGTQYF,TGTGCCAGCAGTTTATTGGTGCTAGGACTAGCGGACGGTACGCAGTATTTT
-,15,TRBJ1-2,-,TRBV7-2,CASSSYRSANYGYTF,TGTGCCAGCAGCTCGTACAGGTCCGCTAACTATGGCTACACCTTC
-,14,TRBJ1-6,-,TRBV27,CASSLSGYNSPLHF,TGTGCCAGCAGTTTATCCGGGTATAATTCACCCCTCCACTTT
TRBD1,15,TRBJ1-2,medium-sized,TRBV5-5,CASSWGQGTNYGYTF,TGTGCCAGCAGCTGGGGACAGGGGACTAACTATGGCTACACCTTC
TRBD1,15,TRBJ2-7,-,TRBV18,CASSPGTGVGYEQYF,TGTGCCAGCTCACCCGGGACAGGAGTTGGGTACGAGCAGTACTTC
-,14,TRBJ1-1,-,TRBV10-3,CAISAFGGNTEAFF,TGTGCCATCAGTGCGTTCGGGGGGAACACTGAAGCTTTCTTT
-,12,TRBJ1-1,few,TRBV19,CASRTGNTEAFF,TGTGCCAGTAGAACAGGGAACACTGAAGCTTTCTTT
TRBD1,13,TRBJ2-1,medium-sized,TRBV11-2,CASSSDRTGEQFF,TGTGCCAGCAGCTCGGACAGGACAGGTGAGCAGTTCTTC
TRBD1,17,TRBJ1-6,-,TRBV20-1,CSARRLGTGGYSSPLHF,TGCAGTGCTAGGAGGTTGGGGACAGGGGGCTATAGTTCACCCCTCCACTTT
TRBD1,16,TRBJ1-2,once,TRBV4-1,CASRQGPGTGSYGYTF,TGCGCCAGCAGGCAGGGGCCGGGGACAGGGTCCTACGGCTACACCTTC
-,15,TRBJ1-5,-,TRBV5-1,CASSLGGVSNQPQHF,TGCGCCAGCAGCTTGGGCGGGGTTAGCAATCAGCCCCAGCATTTT
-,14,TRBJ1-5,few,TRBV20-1,CSARDLFGGQPQHF,TGCAGTGCTAGAGATCTTTTTGGCGGTCAGCCCCAGCATTTT
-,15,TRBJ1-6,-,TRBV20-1,CSARASQADNSPLHF,TGCAGTGCTAGAGCCTCCCAGGCTGATAATTCACCCCTCCACTTT
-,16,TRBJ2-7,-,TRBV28,CASSPNREESSYEQYF,TGTGCCAGCAGTCCTAACAGGGAAGAAAGCTCCTACGAGCAGTACTTC
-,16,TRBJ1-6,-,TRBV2,CASSEGPQSANSPLHF,TGTGCCAGCAGTGAGGGACCGCAGTCAGCCAATTCACCCCTCCACTTT
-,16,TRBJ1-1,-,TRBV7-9,CASSLSVPAVNTEAFF,TGTGCCAGCAGCTTATCCGTCCCGGCGGTGAACACTGAAGCTTTCTTT
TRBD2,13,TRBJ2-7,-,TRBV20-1,CSAPGLAAGEQYF,TGCAGTGCCCCGGGACTAGCAGCCGGCGAGCAGTACTTC
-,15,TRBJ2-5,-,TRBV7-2,CASSPDLAGTETQYF,TGTGCCAGCAGCCCCGATCTCGCGGGGACGGAGACCCAGTACTTC
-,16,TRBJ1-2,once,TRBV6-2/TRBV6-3,CASTRPRPWSNYGYTF,TGTGCCAGCACCAGACCTAGGCCTTGGTCTAACTATGGCTACACCTTC
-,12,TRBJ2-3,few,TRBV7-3,CASSLWPDTQYF,TGTGCCAGCAGCTTATGGCCAGATACGCAGTATTTT
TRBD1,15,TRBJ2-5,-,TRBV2,CASSGQGVKQETQYF,TGTGCCAGCAGTGGACAGGGGGTAAAGCAAGAGACCCAGTACTTC
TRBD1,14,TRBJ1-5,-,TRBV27,CASRPGQGNQPQHF,TGTGCCAGCAGACCAGGACAGGGTAATCAGCCCCAGCATTTT
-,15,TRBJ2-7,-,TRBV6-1,CASSHPTATTNEQYF,TGTGCCAGCAGCCACCCGACGGCTACCACCAACGAGCAGTACTTC
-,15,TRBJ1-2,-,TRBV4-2,CASSQEESLNYGYTF,TGTGCCAGCAGCCAAGAAGAGAGTCTTAACTATGGCTACACCTTC
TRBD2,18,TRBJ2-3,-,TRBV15,CATSRGGALAGGRHTQYF,TGTGCCACCAGCAGAGGCGGAGCTCTAGCGGGGGGCCGACATACGCAGTATTTT
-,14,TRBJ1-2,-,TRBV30,CAWSSSPTNYGYTF,TGTGCCTGGAGTTCCTCCCCCACTAACTATGGCTACACCTTC
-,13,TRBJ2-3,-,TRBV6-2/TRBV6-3,CASNNRRGDTQYF,TGTGCCAGCAACAACAGGAGGGGAGATACGCAGTATTTT
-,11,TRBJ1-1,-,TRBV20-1,CSAPRDIRAFF,TGCAGTGCTCCCCGGGACATACGAGCTTTCTTT
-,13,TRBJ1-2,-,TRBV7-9,CASSLEGSSGYTF,TGTGCCAGCAGCTTAGAGGGTTCGAGTGGCTACACCTTC
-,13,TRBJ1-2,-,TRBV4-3,CASSQEGTYGYTF,TGCGCCAGCAGCCAAGAAGGGACCTATGGCTACACCTTC
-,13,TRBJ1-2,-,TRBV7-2,CASSSQSRGGDTF,TGTGCCAGCAGCTCCCAATCGAGGGGGGGGGACACCTTC
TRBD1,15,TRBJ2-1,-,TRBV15,CATSRNRGPYNEQFF,TGTGCCACCAGCCGGAACAGGGGGCCCTACAATGAGCAGTTCTTC
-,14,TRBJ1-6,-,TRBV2,CASRGGYDNSPLHF,TGTGCCAGCAGGGGGGGGTACGATAATTCACCCCTCCACTTT
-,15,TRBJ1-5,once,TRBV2,CASNQVANSNQPQHF,TGTGCCAGCAACCAGGTGGCTAATAGCAATCAGCCCCAGCATTTT
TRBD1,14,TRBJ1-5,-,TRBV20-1,CSAGTADSNQPQHF,TGCAGTGCCGGGACAGCCGATAGCAATCAGCCCCAGCATTTT
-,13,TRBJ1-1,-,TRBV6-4,CASSEGRHTEAFF,TGTGCCAGCAGTGAGGGCAGGCACACTGAAGCTTTCTTT
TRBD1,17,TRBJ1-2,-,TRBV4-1,CASSQIPGTGEDYGYTF,TGCGCCAGCAGCCAAATCCCCGGGACAGGGGAGGACTATGGCTACACCTTC
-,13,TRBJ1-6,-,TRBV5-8,CASSFDQSSPLHF,TGTGCCAGCAGCTTCGATCAGAGTTCACCCCTCCACTTT